The clone carrying this TCR beta chain showed up just a few times. There are 13 residues in the CDR3. The V and J ends lost 6 bases and 13 bases, in that order; junction bases with no gene match: 12. The sample is drawn from a study of identical twins. TCRdb reprocessed the 5' RACE reads via MiXCR and lists one record per CDR3 protein. The table lists 1,800,000 or so distinct CDR3 sequences, around 29% of them singletons. The chain joins TRBV12-3 or TRBV12-4 to TRBJ1-1, with 9 bases matching TRBD1. The source of this sequence is a newborn girl in good health. Sequencing used cord blood. DNA of the CDR3: TGTGCCAGCAGGATAGAGACAGGGGGTTCAGTTTTCTTT. Translating it yields CASRIETGGSVFF.